The rows below give T cell receptor beta chains drawn from one sample of a study of technical replicates of blood from several donors. Produced via immunoSEQ multiplex PCR; TCRdb's table is partial and in-frame only. The profile covers approximately 75,000 clones, with around 97% appearing a single time and around 0.31% taken by the ten largest. Source material: T cells isolated from PBMCs. The source is a human donor in good health. Each CDR3 is given with its conserved first and last residue. A D gene is named only where the DNA matches it firmly. Clone size is shown for a subset of rows, as once, few, many or a class of expanded clone.

v_call	j_call	clone_size	d_call	cdr3_nt	cdr3_aa
TRBV7-2	TRBJ2-5	NA	TRBD2	TGTGCCAGCAGTCTTAGCGGGGGGAGAGAAGCCCAGTACTTC	CASSLSGGREAQYF
TRBV9	TRBJ2-2	NA	NA	TGTGCCAGCAGCGTAGTATCTTACACCGGGGAGCTGTTTTTT	CASSVVSYTGELFF
TRBV6-5	TRBJ2-7	NA	TRBD1	TGTGCCAGCAGGGGACAGCCCCCGGCGCAGTACTTC	CASRGQPPAQYF
TRBV19	TRBJ2-6	once	NA	TGTGCCAGTAGTATGGGCCGTGCCGGGGCCAACGTCCTGACTTTC	CASSMGRAGANVLTF
TRBV4-2	TRBJ2-7	NA	NA	TGTGCCAGCAGCCTCTCATCGGGACTTAGCTACGAGCAGTACTTC	CASSLSSGLSYEQYF
TRBV23-1	TRBJ1-4	NA	NA	TGCGCCAGCAGTCAATCTCTGGGGGGTTGTGAAAAACTGTTTTTT	CASSQSLGGCEKLFF
TRBV7-9	TRBJ1-1	NA	NA	TGTGCCAGCAGCTTATACAGGGACACTGAAGCTTTCTTT	CASSLYRDTEAFF
TRBV4-2	TRBJ2-5	NA	TRBD2	TGTGCCAGCAGCTCGCAACTGGACGGGAGGGTCCTGCGAGAGACCCAGTACTTC	CASSSQLDGRVLRETQYF
TRBV18	TRBJ2-6	NA	NA	TGTGCCAGCTCACCCTTGAGCTCTGGGGCCAACGTCCTGACTTTC	CASSPLSSGANVLTF
TRBV14	TRBJ1-2	NA	NA	TGTGCCAGCAGCCAAAATGTATTACAGGGAGTTGAAGGCTACACCTTC	CASSQNVLQGVEGYTF
TRBV15	TRBJ1-2	NA	NA	TGTGCCACCAGCAGACCACTCTTCGGGGAGTGGGGCTACACCTTC	CATSRPLFGEWGYTF
TRBV11-2	TRBJ1-2	once	TRBD1	TGTGCCAGCAGCTCCCGGACAGGTTCTAATGGCTACACCTTC	CASSSRTGSNGYTF
TRBV18	TRBJ2-2	NA	TRBD1	TGTGCCAGCTCACCCCTACAGGGGACAAACACCGGGGAGCTGTTTTTT	CASSPLQGTNTGELFF
TRBV6-5	TRBJ2-5	once	NA	TGTGCCAGCAGTTACTCGACCCAGGGTGGGCAAGAGACCCAGTACTTC	CASSYSTQGGQETQYF
TRBV27	TRBJ2-2	NA	NA	TGTGCCAGCAGTTCCCGGGGATGGGACACCGGGGAGCTGTTTTTT	CASSSRGWDTGELFF
TRBV7-9	TRBJ1-5	once	NA	TGTGCCAGCAGCTTTGAGGGATACAGCAATCAGCCCCAGCATTTT	CASSFEGYSNQPQHF
TRBV30	TRBJ2-1	NA	NA	TGTGCCTGGGCCTCAGGGTTCGATGAGCAGTTCTTC	CAWASGFDEQFF
TRBV7-3	TRBJ2-3	once	NA	TGTGCCAGCAGCTTAAGAGCATCGATGAGCACAGATACGCAGTATTTT	CASSLRASMSTDTQYF
TRBV4-1	TRBJ2-6	NA	NA	TGCGCCAGCAGCCATTGGGGAGGACGACAGGGCCCCTCTGGGGCCAACGTCCTGACTTTC	CASSHWGGRQGPSGANVLTF
TRBV29-1	TRBJ1-1	NA	TRBD1	TGCAGCCAAAGACAGGGTGGGGAAGCTTTCTTT	CSQRQGGEAFF
TRBV5-6	TRBJ1-5	NA	NA	TGTGCCAGCAGCTTGTTCGGGATGGGCAATCAGCCCCAGCATTTT	CASSLFGMGNQPQHF
TRBV5-3	TRBJ1-4	NA	NA	TGTGCCAGAAGCTGGACGGAGGAAGAAACGACGCCATCTGCAACTAATGAAAAACTGTTTTTT	CARSWTEEETTPSATNEKLFF
TRBV4-1	TRBJ2-1	NA	NA	TGCGCCAGCAGCCAAGCGCCCCTCAGGATAGGTATCGACAATGAGCAGTTCTTC	CASSQAPLRIGIDNEQFF
TRBV4-3	TRBJ2-1	NA	TRBD1	TGCGCCAGCAGCCAAGGAGACAGGGAAGGGGATGAGCAGTTCTTC	CASSQGDREGDEQFF
TRBV5-6	TRBJ1-1	NA	NA	TGTGCCAGCAGCTGGGGGCAGGCCACTGAAGCTTTCTTT	CASSWGQATEAFF
TRBV19	TRBJ1-2	NA	NA	TGTGCCAGTAGTACCCCAGGTCTTCGATCCTATGGCTACACCTTC	CASSTPGLRSYGYTF
TRBV5-4	TRBJ2-7	NA	NA	TGTGCCAGCAGCGCAGCTTCAGGGGCCCCATTAACCTACGAGCAGTACTTC	CASSAASGAPLTYEQYF
TRBV19	TRBJ2-1	NA	TRBD2	TGTGCCAGTAAAACTAGCGGGAGGGCTAATGAGCAGTTCTTC	CASKTSGRANEQFF
TRBV5-6	TRBJ2-3	once	NA	TGTGCCAGCAGCTTGACAGGGCCGGAGGAGTATTTT	CASSLTGPEEYF
TRBV12-5	TRBJ1-5	once	NA	TGTGCTAGTGGTTTGGGAGGTCAGCCCCAGCATTTT	CASGLGGQPQHF
TRBV7-2	TRBJ2-1	NA	NA	TGTGCCAGCAGCTTAAGCGCCGCGTACAATGAGCAGTTCTTC	CASSLSAAYNEQFF
TRBV29-1	TRBJ1-1	NA	NA	TGCAGCGTCCTACCCCGCCTCCAAGGGGCGAGGACTGAAGCTTTCTTT	CSVLPRLQGARTEAFF
TRBV4-3	TRBJ2-7	NA	NA	TGCGCCAGCAGCCATGTGGGCGGGTCCACCTACGAGCAGTACTTC	CASSHVGGSTYEQYF
TRBV7-3	TRBJ2-6	NA	NA	TGTGCCAGCAGCTTAAGCAGGGCTGGGGCCAACGTCCTGACTTTC	CASSLSRAGANVLTF
TRBV2	TRBJ1-4	NA	TRBD1	TGTGCCAGCAGCCCGACAGGGATCACAACTAATGAAAAACTGTTTTTT	CASSPTGITTNEKLFF
TRBV5-6	TRBJ1-1	once	NA	TGTGCCAGCAGCTTGGGTCACACTATGAACACTGAAGCTTTCTTT	CASSLGHTMNTEAFF
TRBV7-9	TRBJ1-1	NA	NA	TGTGCCAGCAGTTCCACAGGAAACTGGAGGAACACTGAAGCTTTCTTT	CASSSTGNWRNTEAFF
TRBV28	TRBJ1-5	NA	NA	TGTGCCAGCAGCCCTGGACTGATCAGCAATCAGCCCCAGCATTTT	CASSPGLISNQPQHF
TRBV7-2	TRBJ2-3	NA	TRBD2	TGTGCCAGCAGCTTACCACTGACTAGCGGGCGCACAGATACGCAGTATTTT	CASSLPLTSGRTDTQYF
TRBV9	TRBJ2-3	NA	TRBD2	TGTGCCAGCAGCGCGCTAGCGGGTCTCACAGATACGCAGTATTTT	CASSALAGLTDTQYF
TRBV7-2	TRBJ2-7	NA	TRBD2	TGTGCCAGCACCCCGGGACTAGCGTCATACGAGCAGTACTTC	CASTPGLASYEQYF
TRBV6-5	TRBJ2-2	NA	TRBD2	TGTGCCAGCAGTTATAGGGAGGGCACCGGGGAGCTGTTTTTT	CASSYREGTGELFF
TRBV28	TRBJ1-1	NA	NA	TGTGCCAGCGGCAACGCTGAAGCTTTCTTT	CASGNAEAFF
TRBV6-5	TRBJ1-2	NA	NA	TGTGCCAGCAGTTACTCTCATAACTATGGCTACACCTTC	CASSYSHNYGYTF
TRBV4-3	TRBJ2-7	NA	NA	TGCGCCAGCAGCAGGGACACCCTCTACGAGCAGTACTTC	CASSRDTLYEQYF
TRBV7-9	TRBJ1-4	NA	NA	TGTGCCAGCAGCGTACTCAGGGAGGAACTGTTTTTT	CASSVLREELFF
TRBV6-1	TRBJ2-2	NA	TRBD1	TGTGCCAGCAGTGGGTCGGGACAGGGAGCGTCCGGGGAGCTGTTTTTT	CASSGSGQGASGELFF
TRBV2	TRBJ1-3	NA	NA	TGTGCCAGCAGAATCGACTGGAGCTCTGGAAACACCATATATTTT	CASRIDWSSGNTIYF
TRBV20-1	TRBJ1-4	NA	NA	TGCAGTGCTACCGGTCCCGAAAAACTGTTTTTT	CSATGPEKLFF
TRBV27	TRBJ2-3	NA	NA	TGTGCCACCCGACAGGGCACAGATACGCAGTATTTT	CATRQGTDTQYF
TRBV10-3	TRBJ2-1	NA	NA	TGTGCCATCAGTGATCCCGGGGACTCCCGCGGGGACAATGAGCAGTTCTTC	CAISDPGDSRGDNEQFF
TRBV9	TRBJ1-2	NA	NA	TGTGCCAGCAGCGTAGCTTCAGGTGCTCTCTATGGCTACACCTTC	CASSVASGALYGYTF
TRBV29-1	TRBJ2-1	NA	TRBD2	TGCAGCGTAGTGGGGGCGGGAGGGCCATCTAATGAGCAGTTCTTC	CSVVGAGGPSNEQFF
TRBV6-1	TRBJ1-2	once	TRBD1	TGTGCCAGCAGATCCACCGGGACAGAACATGGCTACACCTTC	CASRSTGTEHGYTF